The 8 T cell receptor beta chains below come from one sample, sequenced in a study of blood T cells in healthy people across ages (dated by TCRdb to 2015 to 2017). The protocol used for the library was 5' RACE. A second PCR of roughly 6 to 11 cycles was run with a J-beta primer mix and a sample-barcoded 5' primer. The public reads were reprocessed in TCRdb via fastp at Q25 and MiXCR, keeping in-frame beta chains. Every CDR3 protein is listed once, alongside the most common genes and DNA of its rows. In this sample the table shows approximately 1,700,000 distinct CDR3 sequences, around 40% of which occur a single time. Clones ranked in the top ten supply 20% to 25% of the sample. What was sequenced was blood. These receptors all stem from a human donor in good health.

The J gene is TRBJ2-3, the V gene TRBV20-1; tentatively, D is TRBD1 or TRBD2 (6 bases each). The ends were cut back, 2 bases at V and 0 bases at J, with 9 bases in the middle. CDR3 length: 14 amino acids. Germline CDR1 is DFQATT and CDR2 is SNEGSKA (reference sequence). The CDR3, as DNA: TGCAGTGCTAGACAGGGGACTAGCACAGATACGCAGTATTTT. Amino acid sequence: CSARQGTSTDTQYF.

The V and J genes are TRBV4-1 and TRBJ1-2; D is perhaps TRBD1 (6 bases). This CDR3 region has 14 residues. Looked up from germline, CDR1 is MGHRA and CDR2 is YSYEKL. Trimming pared 6 bases from V and 6 bases from J, leaving 17 bases between. The CDR3 nucleotides read TGCGCCAGCAGGCCACCGGGAGGGGGGGATGGCTACACCTTC. This sequence encodes CASRPPGGGDGYTF.

The CDR3 sequence is CASSLDRGRKLFF. CDR3 nucleotide sequence: TGTGCCAGCAGTCTAGACAGGGGGCGTAAACTGTTTTTT. The rearrangement joins TRBV6-5 to TRBJ1-4; 10 bases are shared with TRBD1. V dropped 5 bases and J dropped 11; count of bases not matched to a gene: 5. The germline CDR1 and CDR2 sequences are MNHEY and SVGAGI. There are 13 residues in the CDR3.

The gene calls are TRBV12-3 or TRBV12-4 and TRBJ2-3; D gene uncertain. The CDR3 covers 14 residues. V gave up 1 base and J gave up 6 bases, with 11 bases separating them. This CDR3 is CASSLGPRRDTQYF. The CDR3 DNA sequence: TGTGCCAGCAGTTTAGGCCCAAGGCGGGATACGCAGTATTTT.

This clonotype was counted a few times. The chain joins TRBV11-1 to TRBJ2-7; the D gene is possibly TRBD1 (6 bases). The J call may be wrong; the DNA end is better matched by TRBJ2-5. The CDR3 loop spans 16 amino acids. Germline CDR1 is SGHAT and CDR2 is FQDESV (reference sequence). The CDR3 bases are TGTGCCAGCAGCCGATTTGACAGGCGGTGGGGAGAGACCCAGTACTTC. Translating gives CASSRFDRRWGETQYF.

The genes are TRBV20-1 and TRBJ1-2; 10 bases match TRBD1. J gave up 8 bases and V 5 bases, and 5 bases lay outside the gene matches. The length of the CDR3 is 12 residues. In germline, CDR1 is DFQATT, CDR2 SNEGSKA (reference sequence). Written as DNA, the CDR3 is TGCAGTGCTGGCGGGACAGGGGCGGGCTACACCTTC. Protein sequence: CSAGGTGAGYTF.

This chain uses TRBV5-1 with TRBJ1-2; D not resolved. The germline V and J ends were trimmed by 3 bases and 3 bases, with 15 bases remaining between them. The CDR3 is 15 amino acids. CDR1 and CDR2 from the germline V gene are SGHRS and YFSETQ. CDR3 amino acids: CASSSRPGRDYGYTF. DNA for the CDR3: TGCGCCAGCAGCTCTCGGCCAGGCCGCGACTATGGCTACACCTTC.

The chain employs TRBV7-2 and TRBJ2-7; 8 bases match TRBD1. The CDR3 extends over 16 amino acids. Germline CDR1 SGHTA, CDR2 FQGNSA. The ends lost 5 bases at V and 4 bases at J; junction bases unmatched: 13. In DNA, the CDR3 is TGTGCCAGCAGCCAAAAGGCCGGGACAGGTTTTTACGAGCAGTACTTC. This gives the protein CASSQKAGTGFYEQYF.